This T cell receptor beta chain came from a study of shared clonotypes between healthy human individuals. The method was immunoSEQ multiplex PCR; TCRdb's version includes in-frame clones alone and lacks a portion of them. The sample comprises 2 million to 2.5 million clones, around 95% of which are singletons, and 0.1% to 0.15% rests with the top ten. Sequenced sample: naive CD4+ T cells sorted from blood. Subset of the sample: CD45RA+ positively selected. This receptor was identified in a man aged 18 to 30 in good health.

CDR3 protein: CASSVGSGGPSYEQYF. CDR3 nucleotides: TGTGCCAGCAGCGTAGGATCGGGAGGGCCCTCCTACGAGCAGTACTTC. The chain employs TRBV9 and TRBJ2-7; 8 bases are shared with TRBD2. The CDR3 has 16 amino acids. Trimming removed 0 bases from V and 0 bases from J; junction bases left unmatched: 5. The germline CDR1 and CDR2 sequences are SGDLS and YYNGEE.